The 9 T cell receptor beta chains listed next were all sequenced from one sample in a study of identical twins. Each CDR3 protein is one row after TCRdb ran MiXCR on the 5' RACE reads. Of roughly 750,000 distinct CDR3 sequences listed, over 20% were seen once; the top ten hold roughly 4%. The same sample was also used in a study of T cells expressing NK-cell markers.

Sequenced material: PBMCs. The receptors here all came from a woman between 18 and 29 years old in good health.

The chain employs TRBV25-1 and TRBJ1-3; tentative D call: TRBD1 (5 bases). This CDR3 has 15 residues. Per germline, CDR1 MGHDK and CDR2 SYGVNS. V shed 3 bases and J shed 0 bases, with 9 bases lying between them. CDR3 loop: CASSEGVFSGNTIYF. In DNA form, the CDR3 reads TGTGCCAGCAGTGAGGGGGTCTTCTCTGGAAACACCATATATTTT.

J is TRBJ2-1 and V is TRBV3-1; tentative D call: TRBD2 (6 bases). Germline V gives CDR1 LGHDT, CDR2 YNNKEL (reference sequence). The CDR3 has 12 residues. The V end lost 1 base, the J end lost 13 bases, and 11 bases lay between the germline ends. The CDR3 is CASSQASADQFF. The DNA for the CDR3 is TGTGCCAGCAGCCAAGCTAGCGCGGATCAGTTCTTC.

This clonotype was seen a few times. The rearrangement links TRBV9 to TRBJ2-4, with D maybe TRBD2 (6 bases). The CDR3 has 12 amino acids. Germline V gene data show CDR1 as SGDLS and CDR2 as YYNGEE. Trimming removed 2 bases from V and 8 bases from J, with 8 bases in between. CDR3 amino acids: CASSVSGDIQYF. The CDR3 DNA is TGTGCCAGCAGCGTCTCGGGGGACATTCAGTACTTC.

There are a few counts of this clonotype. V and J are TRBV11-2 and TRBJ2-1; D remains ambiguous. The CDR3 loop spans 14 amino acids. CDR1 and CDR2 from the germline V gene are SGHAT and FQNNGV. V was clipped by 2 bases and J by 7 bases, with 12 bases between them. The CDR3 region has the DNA TGTGCCAGCAGCTTAATCAGTTCAGATAATGAGCAGTTCTTC. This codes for CASSLISSDNEQFF.

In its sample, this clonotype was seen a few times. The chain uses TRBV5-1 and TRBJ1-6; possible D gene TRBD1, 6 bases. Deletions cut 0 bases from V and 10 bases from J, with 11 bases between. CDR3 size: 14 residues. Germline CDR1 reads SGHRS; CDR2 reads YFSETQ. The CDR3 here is CASSLAPGDSPLHF. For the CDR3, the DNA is TGCGCCAGCAGCTTGGCGCCAGGGGACTCACCCCTCCACTTT.

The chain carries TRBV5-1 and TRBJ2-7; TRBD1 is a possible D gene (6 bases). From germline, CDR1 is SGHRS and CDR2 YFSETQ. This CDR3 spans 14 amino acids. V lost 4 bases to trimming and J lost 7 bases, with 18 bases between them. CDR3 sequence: CASSQSQGVKEQYF. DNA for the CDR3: TGCGCCAGCAGCCAGTCACAGGGAGTAAAAGAGCAGTACTTC. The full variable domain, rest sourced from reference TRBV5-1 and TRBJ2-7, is KAGVTQTPRYLIKTRGQQVTLSCSPISGHRSVSWYQQTPGQGLQFLFEYFSETQRNKGNFPGRFSGRQFSNSRSEMNVSTLELGDSALYLCASSQSQGVKEQYFGPGTRLTVT.

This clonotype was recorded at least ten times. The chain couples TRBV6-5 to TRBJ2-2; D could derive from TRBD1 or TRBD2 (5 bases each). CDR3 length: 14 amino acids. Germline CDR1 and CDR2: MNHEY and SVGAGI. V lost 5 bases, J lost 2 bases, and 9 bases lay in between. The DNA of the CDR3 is TGTGCCAGCAGTACGGGACGTAACACCGGGGAGCTGTTTTTT. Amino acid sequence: CASSTGRNTGELFF.

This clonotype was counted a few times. Here the CDR3 reads CASSSWTSGGGNTQYF. The CDR3 DNA reads TGTGCCAGCAGTTCCTGGACTAGCGGGGGGGGAAATACGCAGTATTTT. The J gene is TRBJ2-3, the V gene TRBV6-5; 15 nucleotides agree with TRBD2. CDR1 and CDR2 from the germline V gene are MNHEY and SVGAGI. The V and J ends lost 4 bases and 7 bases, in that order; junction bases with no gene match: 6. The CDR3 consists of 16 residues.

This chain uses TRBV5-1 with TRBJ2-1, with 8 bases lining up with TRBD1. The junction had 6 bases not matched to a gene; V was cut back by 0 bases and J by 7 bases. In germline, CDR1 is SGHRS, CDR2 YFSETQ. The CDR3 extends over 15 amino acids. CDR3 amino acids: CASSLGGTGWNEQFF. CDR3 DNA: TGCGCCAGCAGCTTGGGGGGGACAGGTTGGAATGAGCAGTTCTTC.